The rows below give T cell receptor beta chains drawn from one sample of a study of blood T cell repertoires in COVID-19. Profiled with immunoSEQ multiplex PCR; TCRdb holds only in-frame clones, not every one. The profile covers about 200,000 clones, with approximately 78% appearing a single time and about 10% taken by the ten largest. Sequenced sample: peripheral blood. These receptors all stem from a woman of 80 years or more with acute or convalescent COVID-19. CDR3s include the opening cysteine and the closing phenylalanine or tryptophan. D genes are given only for firm matches. Size values are once, few and many counts, or a class for expanded clones, and some rows have none.

CASSSDRGLRNTIYF	TGTGCCAGCAGCTCGGACAGGGGGCTAAGAAACACCATATATTTT	TRBV7-2	TRBJ1-3	-	TRBD1	15
CASSQDSGSLRYGYTF	TGCGCTAGCAGCCAAGATTCGGGGAGTCTTCGGTATGGCTACACCTTC	TRBV4-3	TRBJ1-2	-	-	16
CASSPQASSYNSPLHF	TGTGCCAGCAGCCCACAGGCTAGCTCCTATAATTCACCCCTCCACTTT	TRBV7-2	TRBJ1-6	-	-	16
CASSLTGQGVNTIYF	TGTGCCAGCAGCTTAACCGGCCAGGGGGTAAACACCATATATTTT	TRBV11-2	TRBJ1-3	-	TRBD1	15
CASSRTLAGGQETQYF	TGCGCCAGCAGCCGAACCCTAGCGGGAGGACAAGAGACCCAGTACTTC	TRBV5-1	TRBJ2-5	once	TRBD2	16
CASSGTGSGNQPQHF	TGTGCCAGCAGTGGGACAGGGTCCGGCAATCAGCCCCAGCATTTT	TRBV2	TRBJ1-5	-	TRBD1	15
CASGLGGNTIYF	TGTGCCAGTGGACTAGGAGGAAACACCATATATTTT	TRBV19	TRBJ1-3	many	-	12
CASSLTARAGTYNEQFF	TGTGCCAGCAGCTTAACGGCTCGCGCGGGTACCTACAATGAGCAGTTCTTC	TRBV7-3	TRBJ2-1	-	-	17
CASRDDSNTEAFF	TGTGCCAGCAGGGACGACAGTAACACTGAAGCTTTCTTT	TRBV6-4	TRBJ1-1	-	-	13
CASSQGNGLRLSEQFF	TGCGCCAGCAGCCAAGGGAACGGGTTGAGATTGTCTGAGCAGTTCTTC	TRBV4-1	TRBJ2-1	-	-	16
CASSSRLAGSRDTQYF	TGTGCCAGCAGCTCACGACTAGCGGGGAGTCGGGATACGCAGTATTTT	TRBV13	TRBJ2-3	-	TRBD2	16
CASSQGTGGKVNTEAFF	TGCGCCAGCAGCCAAGGGACAGGGGGGAAGGTGAACACTGAAGCTTTCTTT	TRBV4-3	TRBJ1-1	-	TRBD1	17
CASSMDRTSSNEQFF	TGTGCCAGTAGTATGGACAGGACTAGCAGCAATGAGCAGTTCTTC	TRBV19	TRBJ2-1	-	-	15
CAASSPGGHSPNYNEQFF	TGTGCAGCGAGCAGCCCGGGGGGGCACTCGCCCAACTACAATGAGCAGTTCTTC	TRBV6-4	TRBJ2-1	-	TRBD2	18
CACAQGASNEQFF	TGTGCCTGTGCACAGGGGGCCTCCAATGAGCAGTTCTTC	TRBV30	TRBJ2-1	-	TRBD1	13
CASSTAPSGSYEQYF	TGTGCCAGCAGTACCGCCCCTAGCGGATCCTACGAGCAGTACTTC	TRBV6-5	TRBJ2-7	-	TRBD2	15
CASSPSGGAYEQYF	TGTGCCAGCTCACCCTCGGGGGGGGCCTACGAGCAGTACTTC	TRBV18	TRBJ2-7	-	TRBD2	14
CASTYREYTEAFF	TGTGCCAGCACCTACAGGGAGTACACTGAAGCTTTCTTT	TRBV5-6	TRBJ1-1	once	-	13
CASSSGQGGDTGELFF	TGTGCCAGCAGCTCGGGACAGGGGGGTGACACCGGGGAGCTGTTTTTT	TRBV7-3	TRBJ2-2	few	TRBD1	16
CASSPWASYEQYF	TGTGCTAGCAGCCCTTGGGCCTCCTACGAGCAGTACTTC	TRBV7-7	TRBJ2-7	once	-	13
CASSRQGSREKLFF	TGTGCCAGCAGTCGACAGGGGAGCAGGGAAAAACTGTTTTTT	TRBV2	TRBJ1-4	few	TRBD1	14
CAWRSGTTTDTQYF	TGTGCCTGGAGGTCCGGGACTACTACAGATACGCAGTATTTT	TRBV30	TRBJ2-3	-	TRBD2	14
CASSSTIADTQYF	TGTGCCAGCAGCTCGACTATCGCAGATACGCAGTATTTT	TRBV12-3/TRBV12-4	TRBJ2-3	few	-	13
CASGLAAWGGYSNQPQHF	TGTGCTAGTGGTTTGGCCGCATGGGGCGGATATAGCAATCAGCCCCAGCATTTT	TRBV12-5	TRBJ1-5	-	-	18
CAISGGTANSGNTIYF	TGTGCCATCAGTGGCGGGACAGCGAACTCTGGAAACACCATATATTTT	TRBV10-3	TRBJ1-3	-	TRBD1	16
CASSDQGSSYGYTF	TGTGCCAGCAGTGACCAGGGATCGAGCTATGGCTACACCTTC	TRBV2	TRBJ1-2	-	-	14
CASSSPPGARGYTF	TGTGCCAGCAGCTCTCCTCCGGGAGCTAGGGGCTACACCTTC	TRBV11-3	TRBJ1-2	-	-	14
CASSQVISRGLGDTQYF	TGTGCCAGCAGCCAAGTCATAAGCAGGGGGCTAGGAGATACGCAGTATTTT	TRBV14	TRBJ2-3	-	TRBD1	17
CASSLVGRQDYGYTF	TGCGCCAGCAGCTTGGTGGGGAGGCAGGACTATGGCTACACCTTC	TRBV5-1	TRBJ1-2	-	-	15
CASRMLNTEAFF	TGTGCCAGCAGGATGCTAAACACTGAAGCTTTCTTT	TRBV2	TRBJ1-1	-	-	12
CASSQARGGTPDEQYF	TGTGCCAGCAGCCAAGCCCGGGGGGGAACCCCCGACGAGCAGTACTTC	TRBV3-1/TRBV3-2	TRBJ2-7	-	TRBD2	16